The rows below give T cell receptor beta chains drawn from one sample of a study of blood T cell repertoires in COVID-19. TCRdb keeps only in-frame clones here, not all; method: immunoSEQ multiplex PCR. The sample has 300,000 to 350,000 clones; under 95% are singletons. Source material: peripheral blood. The receptor set was obtained from a woman younger than 35 who had recovered from COVID-19. CDR3s include the opening cysteine and the closing phenylalanine or tryptophan. A D gene is named only where the DNA matches it firmly. Where a row states a size, it is once, few, many or the class of an expanded clone; other rows omit it.

D | size | J | V | DNA | CDR3
NA | once | TRBJ2-1 | TRBV5-5 | TGTGCCAGCAGCTTGGTCGGAACCGGGGTCTACAATGAGCAGTTCTTC | CASSLVGTGVYNEQFF
NA | NA | TRBJ1-2 | TRBV19 | TGTGCCAGTAGTATAGATAGCTCTAACTATGGCTACACCTTC | CASSIDSSNYGYTF
TRBD2 | NA | TRBJ2-1 | TRBV5-6 | TGTGCCAGCAGTCGGGGACTAGCGGAAAGTGAGCAGTTCTTC | CASSRGLAESEQFF
TRBD2 | NA | TRBJ2-2 | TRBV9 | TGTGCCAGCAGCGTAAGCGCTAGCGGTTACACCGGGGAGCTGTTTTTT | CASSVSASGYTGELFF
NA | once | TRBJ1-1 | TRBV6-2/TRBV6-3 | TGTGCCAGCAGTTGGAGGGGGGGGATGAACACTGAAGCTTTCTTT | CASSWRGGMNTEAFF
NA | NA | TRBJ2-1 | TRBV11-3 | TGTGCCAGCAGCTTAGGCGGGGACGCCTACAATGAGCAGTTCTTC | CASSLGGDAYNEQFF
TRBD1 | NA | TRBJ1-2 | TRBV5-1 | TGCGCCAGCAGCTTGGTCACAGGGGATGGCTACACCTTC | CASSLVTGDGYTF
NA | NA | TRBJ1-1 | TRBV30 | TGTGCCTGGAGTCCCTTGGGACACCTGAACACTGAAGCTTTCTTT | CAWSPLGHLNTEAFF
TRBD1 | NA | TRBJ1-4 | TRBV6-1 | TGTGCCAGCAGTGAGGACAGGCGGGTATATGAAAAACTGTTTTTT | CASSEDRRVYEKLFF
NA | NA | TRBJ1-4 | TRBV7-2 | TGTGCCAGCAGCCAACGTGGGCAAAATGAAAAACTGTTTTTT | CASSQRGQNEKLFF
TRBD2 | once | TRBJ2-1 | TRBV19 | TGTGCCAGTAGTATAGCCTTGACTAGCAGCAATGAGCAGTTCTTC | CASSIALTSSNEQFF
TRBD1 | NA | TRBJ1-5 | TRBV5-4 | TGTGCCAGCAGCCTAGACAGGGGGAGCAATCAGCCCCAGCATTTT | CASSLDRGSNQPQHF
TRBD2 | NA | TRBJ2-3 | TRBV7-9 | TGTGCCAGCAGCTCCTCGACTAGCGCGGGGTGGGCAGATACGCAGTATTTT | CASSSSTSAGWADTQYF
NA | NA | TRBJ1-3 | TRBV6-1 | TGTGCCAGCAGTGAAGGGCCTGGAAACACCATATATTTT | CASSEGPGNTIYF
NA | NA | TRBJ1-3 | TRBV5-4 | TGTGCCAGCAGCACTCGGGACATGGGCTTTGCCCGACCTGGAAACACCATATATTTT | CASSTRDMGFARPGNTIYF
NA | NA | TRBJ2-1 | TRBV10-2 | TGCGCCAGCAAGAGATTGACCTACAATGAGCAGTTCTTC | CASKRLTYNEQFF
TRBD1 | NA | TRBJ2-6 | TRBV7-9 | TGTGCCAGCAGCCACCAGACAGGGGGGACGGCCAACGTCCTGACTTTC | CASSHQTGGTANVLTF
TRBD1 | NA | TRBJ2-3 | TRBV2 | TGTGCCAGCAGTGGACAGGGGGGCACAGATACGCAGTATTTT | CASSGQGGTDTQYF
NA | NA | TRBJ1-4 | TRBV10-2 | TGCGCCAGCAATACAGGGTCGACTAATGAAAAACTGTTTTTT | CASNTGSTNEKLFF
TRBD1 | few | TRBJ1-6 | TRBV6-5 | TGTGCCAGCAGTTCCGGGACAGAGAATTCACCCCTCCACTTT | CASSSGTENSPLHF
NA | NA | TRBJ1-5 | TRBV19 | TGTGCCAGTAGTATAGGCGGGGGGGATGGGCAGCCCCAGCATTTT | CASSIGGGDGQPQHF
NA | NA | TRBJ1-2 | TRBV5-1 | TGCGCCAGCAGCGCCGGGGGTGGGGTGAACTATGGCTACACCTTC | CASSAGGGVNYGYTF
TRBD2 | NA | TRBJ2-3 | TRBV10-2 | TGCGCCAGCAGTGATGCGGGAGGAGGCACAGATACGCAGTATTTT | CASSDAGGGTDTQYF
NA | NA | TRBJ2-2 | TRBV18 | TGTGCCAGCTCACCACAGGGGTCGGCCGGGGAGCTGTTTTTT | CASSPQGSAGELFF
NA | NA | TRBJ2-3 | TRBV19 | TGTGCCAGTAGTATTAGATCAGATACGCAGTATTTT | CASSIRSDTQYF
NA | NA | TRBJ1-4 | TRBV7-9 | TGTGCCAGCAGCTCATGGGAGGAGGGGGAAAAACTGTTTTTT | CASSSWEEGEKLFF
NA | NA | TRBJ2-3 | TRBV28 | TGTGCCAGCAGTTCACTAGGTCCTAGCACAGATACGCAGTATTTT | CASSSLGPSTDTQYF
TRBD2 | NA | TRBJ2-1 | TRBV27 | TGTGCCAGCAGTCTAGCGGGAGGGCCATCAGTTGAGCAGTTCTTC | CASSLAGGPSVEQFF
TRBD1 | NA | TRBJ1-5 | TRBV12-5 | TGTGCTAGTGGTTTGGCGACAGGGTTGACTCAGCCCCAGCATTTT | CASGLATGLTQPQHF
TRBD1 | NA | TRBJ1-1 | TRBV10-3 | TGTGCCATCGCAGGGGGCTTGAACACTGAAGCTTTCTTT | CAIAGGLNTEAFF
NA | NA | TRBJ1-3 | TRBV10-3 | TGTGCCATCAGTGAGTTGGATGCAGGTGTACCCGGAAACACCATATATTTT | CAISELDAGVPGNTIYF
NA | NA | TRBJ1-2 | TRBV11-3 | TGTGCCAGCAGCTTCAACCAGGGGAATGGCTACACCTTC | CASSFNQGNGYTF